This T cell receptor (beta chain) was retrieved from a study of shared clonotypes between healthy human individuals. This CDR3 comprises 14 residues. Germline V gene sequence: CDR1 GTSNPN, CDR2 SVGIG (reference sequence). Trimming cost V 4 bases and J 5 bases, with 17 bases left between them. This clone was seen more than once but under ten times. Data came from immunoSEQ multiplex PCR; TCRdb stores just in-frame clones and leaves some out. The sample holds some 1 million clones; under 80% are singletons and the top ten take roughly 1.5%. Nashville, Tennessee was home to all donors, each a Caucasian adult.

This rearrangement joins TRBV30 to TRBJ1-2; D unresolved. The sequenced sample consisted of memory CD4+ T cells sorted from blood. Subset reported: CD45RA-negative fraction. This TCR came from a man between 18 and 29 years old in good health. This chain's CDR3 is CAWTPKSNRYGYTF. The CDR3 DNA follows: TGTGCCTGGACCCCCAAATCGAATCGGTATGGCTACACCTTC.